These 21 T cell receptor beta chains came from one sample sequenced in a study of vaccination and CD4 T cells after COVID-19. These TCRs' antigens remain unknown. Treatment specified: approximately nine-day PBMC culture with coronavirus spike peptide pools or control peptides (ViraFEST assay). With the Oncomine TCR Beta short-read assay, DNA from cultured CD4+ T cells was sequenced. TCRdb fed the PCR reads into MiXCR, producing one record per CDR3 protein. Of over 20,000 distinct CDR3 sequences in the sample, about three fifths were seen once. The sequenced material came from CD4+ T cells from blood, cultured in vitro. Source of these receptors: a human donor who had recovered from COVID-19.

This clonotype was counted between two and nine times. The chain links TRBV18 to TRBJ2-3; D is unresolved. CDR3 length: 12 amino acids. Germline V gene sequence: CDR1 KGHSH, CDR2 LQKENI. V lost 3 bases and J 2 bases, leaving 3 bases between the germline ends. CDR3 DNA: TGTGCCAGCTCACCGTACACAGATACGCAGTATTTT. This translates into CASSPYTDTQYF. Drawing the rest from reference TRBV18 and TRBJ2-3, the complete variable domain is NAGVMQNPRHLVRRRGQEARLRCSPMKGHSHVYWYRQLPEEGLKFMVYLQKENIIDESGMPKERFSAEFPKEGPSILRIQQVVRGDSAAYFCASSPYTDTQYFGPGTRLTVL.

V gene TRBV6-5 combines with J gene TRBJ2-3; tentatively, D is TRBD1 or TRBD2 (5 bases each). The length of the CDR3 is 15 residues. CDR1 MNHEY and CDR2 SVGAGI come from the germline V gene. Between the trimmed V and J ends, which lost 1 base and 0 bases, there was a span of 8 bases. In DNA form, the CDR3 reads TGTGCCAGCAGTTACTTAGGGACCAGCACAGATACGCAGTATTTT. As protein: CASSYLGTSTDTQYF.

The chain has TRBV7-2 and TRBJ1-1; D is perhaps TRBD1 (6 bases). The CDR3 is 13 amino acids. Germline CDR1 reads SGHTA; CDR2 reads FQGNSA. The V and J ends lost 6 bases and 11 bases respectively, with 19 bases between them. The CDR3 bases are TGTGCCAGCAGTGAGCAGGGGCGGTTCTGGGCTTTCTTT. It codes for CASSEQGRFWAFF.

CDR3 coding DNA: TGTGCCAGCTCGGGTTCGGGGATCGGAGATGAGCAGTTCTTC. Translating it yields CASSGSGIGDEQFF. This sequence joins TRBV6-1 and TRBJ2-1; D might be TRBD2 (5 bases). V was pared by 8 bases and J by 8 bases, with 19 bases between. Germline CDR1 MNHNS, CDR2 SASEGT. The CDR3 spans 14 residues.

The gene calls are TRBV6-1 and TRBJ1-1; possibly TRBD1 for D (6 bases). V dropped 6 bases and J dropped 2 bases, with 10 bases sitting between them. Germline CDR1 and CDR2: MNHNS and SASEGT. The CDR3 spans 13 residues. Here the CDR3 reads CASRLQGNTEAFF. The CDR3 bases are TGTGCCAGCAGACTACAGGGAAACACTGAAGCTTTCTTT.

V is TRBV6-2 or TRBV6-3 and J is TRBJ1-5, with D hard to call. V was pared by 2 bases and J by 1 base, with 6 bases between. The CDR3 contains 14 residues. Germline CDR1 is MNHEY and CDR2 is SVGEGT. CDR3 in DNA: TGTGCCAGCAGTTACGGACGGAGCAATCAGCCCCAGCATTTT. Its protein product is CASSYGRSNQPQHF.

This clonotype turned up a few times. This chain links TRBV7-3 with TRBJ1-5; a possible D gene is TRBD1 (5 bases). Per the germline V gene, CDR1 is SGHTA and CDR2 is FQGTGA. The V end lost 8 bases, the J end lost 2 bases, and 13 bases lay between the germline ends. The CDR3 spans 14 residues. CDR3 DNA: TGTGCCAGCCACAGGACCTGGGGCAATCAGCCCCAGCATTTT. It yields the protein CASHRTWGNQPQHF.

V gene TRBV29-1 combines with J gene TRBJ1-2; possible D gene TRBD1, 6 bases. V was cut by 0 bases and J by 7 bases, with 12 bases left in between. The CDR3 length is 13 residues. Germline V gene sequence: CDR1 SQVTM, CDR2 ANQGSEA. CDR3 DNA: TGCAGCGTTGAAGAGCTTACAGGGTTTGGCTACACCTTC. Translating it yields CSVEELTGFGYTF.

This chain joins TRBV11-2 and TRBJ2-1, with 8 bases identical to TRBD2. V dropped 1 base and J dropped 2; count of bases not matched to a gene: 1. This CDR3 contains 15 residues. Germline assignment: CDR1 SGHAT and CDR2 FQNNGV. The CDR3 reads CASSLGSGAYNEQFF. CDR3 DNA: TGTGCCAGCAGCTTAGGTAGCGGGGCCTACAATGAGCAGTTCTTC.

On this clonotype itself: A junction end diverges from the germline sequence, so it may reflect a read error. The J gene is TRBJ2-3, the V gene TRBV7-2; a possible D gene is TRBD2 (5 bases). The CDR3 has 14 amino acids. The V gene's germline CDR1 is SGHTA and CDR2 FQGNSA. As DNA, the CDR3 is TGTGCCAGCAGCTTAGCGGGAGAGGCAGACACGCAGTATTTT. Translated: CASSLAGEADTQYF.

The chain couples TRBV5-1 to TRBJ2-5; D not resolved. Germline CDR1 reads SGHRS; CDR2 reads YFSETQ. This CDR3 contains 13 residues. The V end lost 4 bases, the J end lost 0 bases, and 7 bases lay between the germline ends. The CDR3: CASSRDYQETQYF. In nucleotides, the CDR3 is TGCGCCAGCAGCCGTGATTACCAAGAGACCCAGTACTTC.

The CDR3, as DNA: TGTGCCACCAGCAGAGATCGTGTGGGGACGATAGACGGCTACACCTTC. This gives the protein CATSRDRVGTIDGYTF. The chain links TRBV15 to TRBJ1-2; the D gene is possibly TRBD1 (5 bases). Germline loops: CDR1 LNHNV, CDR2 YYDKDF (reference sequence). V lost 0 bases to trimming and J lost 8 bases, with 19 bases between them. The CDR3 has 16 amino acids.

The chain carries TRBV6-2 or TRBV6-3 and TRBJ2-2, with no clear D. The germline CDR1 and CDR2 sequences are MNHEY and SVGEGT. The CDR3 is 13 amino acids. The germline V and J ends were trimmed by 2 bases and 2 bases, with 3 bases remaining between them. As DNA, the CDR3 is TGTGCCAGCAGTTACGAAAACACCGGGGAGCTGTTTTTT. Its protein product is CASSYENTGELFF.

This clonotype is classed as medium-sized. This chain connects TRBV18 to TRBJ1-6; 7 nucleotides agree with TRBD1. CDR3 length equals 17 residues. The V and J ends lost 3 bases and 9 bases, in that order; junction bases with no gene match: 14. Germline V CDR1 and CDR2: KGHSH, LQKENI. The CDR3 reads CASSPSGSGGSTSPLHF. CDR3 DNA sequence: TGTGCCAGCTCACCCTCCGGTTCAGGGGGTTCAACTTCACCCCTCCACTTT.

This chain uses TRBV6-1 with TRBJ1-5, with D perhaps TRBD1 (5 bases). CDR3 length equals 14 residues. V lost 6 bases and J 4 bases, leaving 13 bases between the germline ends. CDR1 MNHNS and CDR2 SASEGT come from the germline V gene. The CDR3 loop is CASRTGTVNQPQHF. As DNA, the CDR3 is TGTGCCAGCAGGACCGGGACGGTGAATCAGCCCCAGCATTTT.

V gene TRBV6-2 or TRBV6-3 combines with J gene TRBJ2-1; D gene ambiguous. The CDR3 covers 16 residues. The V and J ends lost 2 bases and 0 bases respectively, with 11 bases between them. Germline loops: CDR1 MNHEY, CDR2 SVGEGT. CDR3 nucleotide sequence: TGTGCCAGCAGTTACAAGGCGGTTAGCTCCTACAATGAGCAGTTCTTC. It specifies CASSYKAVSSYNEQFF.

The chain joins TRBV19 to TRBJ1-2, with a tentative D call TRBD1 (5 bases). CDR1 is LNHDA, CDR2 SQIVND, per germline (reference sequence). V lost 4 bases, J lost 4 bases, and 13 bases lay in between. The CDR3 sequence is 14 residues long. CDR3 DNA: TGTGCCAGTAGTACCGAGACAGTACTCTATGGCTACACCTTC. Translation gives CASSTETVLYGYTF.

Here the CDR3 reads CASSRGDVGELFF. The CDR3 bases are TGCGCCAGCAGCCGGGGGGATGTCGGGGAGCTGTTTTTT. V is TRBV4-3 and J is TRBJ2-2, with D perhaps TRBD2 (6 bases). Between the trimmed V and J ends, which lost 4 bases and 7 bases, there was a span of 10 bases. The CDR3 length is 13 residues. Germline-derived CDR1 and CDR2 are LGHNA and YSLEER.

The gene calls are TRBV11-2 and TRBJ1-2; TRBD1 agrees at 12 bases. The CDR3 is made up of 19 amino acids. CDR1 and CDR2 from the germline V gene are SGHAT and FQNNGV. Unmatched junction bases numbered 21, after V lost 4 bases and J lost 9 bases. The CDR3 here is CASSWDQRGTGGSGPSYTF. DNA of the CDR3: TGTGCCAGCAGCTGGGATCAACGGGGGACAGGGGGCTCCGGGCCCAGCTACACCTTC.

This chain uses TRBV5-1 with TRBJ1-1, with 7 bases identical to TRBD1. Losses at the gene ends were 4 bases for V and 2 bases for J; bases not matched to a gene: 11. Germline CDR1 is SGHRS and CDR2 is YFSETQ. The CDR3 length is 16 residues. CDR3 residues: CASSHRQGGGNTEAFF. The CDR3 DNA reads as TGCGCCAGCAGCCACAGACAGGGCGGGGGTAACACTGAAGCTTTCTTT.

The rearrangement uses TRBV7-9 and TRBJ1-2; 9 nucleotides line up with TRBD1. The CDR3 runs to 16 residues. V trimming: 5 bases; J trimming: 4 bases; junction bases outside the gene matches: 11. In germline, CDR1 is SEHNR, CDR2 FQNEAQ (reference sequence). Written as DNA, the CDR3 is TGTGCCAGCAGCAAAAGGACAGGGGTTGGGCTCTATGGCTACACCTTC. Translating it yields CASSKRTGVGLYGYTF. The entire variable domain, with the rest obtained from reference TRBV7-9 and TRBJ1-2, is as follows: DTGVSQNPRHKITKRGQNVTFRCDPISEHNRLYWYRQTLGQGPEFLTYFQNEAQLEKSRLLSDRFSAERPKGSFSTLEIQRTEQGDSAMYLCASSKRTGVGLYGYTFGSGTRLTVV.